The T cell receptor (beta chain) described here comes from a study of blood T cell repertoires in COVID-19. Whole-study context: The cDNA or gDNA used as material had been derived from T cells, B-cell-depleted T cells, or PBMCs.

The V gene end was trimmed by 3 bases and the J gene end by 2 bases; junction bases not matched to a gene: 7. CDR1 LNHDA and CDR2 SQIVND come from the germline V gene (reference sequence). This CDR3 contains 18 residues. Sequencing used immunoSEQ multiplex PCR; TCRdb keeps in-frame clones, though not all of them. The sample contains a few hundred thousand clones, around 85% of which appear only once. The source is a woman between 18 and 29 years old with acute or convalescent COVID-19. Sequencing input: peripheral blood. V is TRBV19 and J is TRBJ2-2; 12 bases map to TRBD1. As DNA, the CDR3 is TGTGCCAGTAGTATTGGGACAGGGGGCGCCCCTAACACCGGGGAGCTGTTTTTT. Its protein is CASSIGTGGAPNTGELFF.